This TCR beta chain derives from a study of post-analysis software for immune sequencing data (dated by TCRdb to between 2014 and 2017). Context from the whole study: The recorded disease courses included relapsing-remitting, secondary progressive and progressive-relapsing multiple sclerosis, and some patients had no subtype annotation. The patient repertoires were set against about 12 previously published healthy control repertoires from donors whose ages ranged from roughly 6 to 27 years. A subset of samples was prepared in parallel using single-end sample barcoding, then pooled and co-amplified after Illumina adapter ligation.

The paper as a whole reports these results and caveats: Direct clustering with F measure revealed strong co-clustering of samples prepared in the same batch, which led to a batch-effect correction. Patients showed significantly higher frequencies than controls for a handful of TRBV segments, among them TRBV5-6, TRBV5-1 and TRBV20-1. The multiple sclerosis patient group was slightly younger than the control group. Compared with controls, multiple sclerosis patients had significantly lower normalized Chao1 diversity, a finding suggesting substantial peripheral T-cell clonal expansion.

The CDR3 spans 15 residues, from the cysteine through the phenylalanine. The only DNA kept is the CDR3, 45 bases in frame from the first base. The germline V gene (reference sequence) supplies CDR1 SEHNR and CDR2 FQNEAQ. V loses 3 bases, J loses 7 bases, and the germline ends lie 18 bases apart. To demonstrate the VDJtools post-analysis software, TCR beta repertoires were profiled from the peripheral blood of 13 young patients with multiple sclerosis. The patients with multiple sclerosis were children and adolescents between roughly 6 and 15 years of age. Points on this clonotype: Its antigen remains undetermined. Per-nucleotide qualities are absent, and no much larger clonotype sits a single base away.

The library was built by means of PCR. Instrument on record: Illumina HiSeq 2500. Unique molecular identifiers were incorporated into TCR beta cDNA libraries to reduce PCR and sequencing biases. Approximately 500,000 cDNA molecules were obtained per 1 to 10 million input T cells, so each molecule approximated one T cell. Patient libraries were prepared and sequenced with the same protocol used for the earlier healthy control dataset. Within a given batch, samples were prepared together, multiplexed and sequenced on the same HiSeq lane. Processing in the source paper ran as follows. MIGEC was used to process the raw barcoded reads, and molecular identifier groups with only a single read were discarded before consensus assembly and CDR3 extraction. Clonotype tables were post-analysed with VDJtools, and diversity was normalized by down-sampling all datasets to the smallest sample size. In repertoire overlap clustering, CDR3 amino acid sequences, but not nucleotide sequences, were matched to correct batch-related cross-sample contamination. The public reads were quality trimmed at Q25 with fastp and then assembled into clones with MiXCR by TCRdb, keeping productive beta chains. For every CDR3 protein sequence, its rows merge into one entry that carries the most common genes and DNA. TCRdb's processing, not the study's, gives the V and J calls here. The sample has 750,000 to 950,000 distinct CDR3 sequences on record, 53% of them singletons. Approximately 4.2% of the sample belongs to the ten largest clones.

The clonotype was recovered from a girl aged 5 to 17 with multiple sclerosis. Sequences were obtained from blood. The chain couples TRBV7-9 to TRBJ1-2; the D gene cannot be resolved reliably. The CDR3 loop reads CASSFPNSPRVGYTF. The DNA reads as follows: TGTGCCAGCAGCTTCCCAAATAGTCCGCGGGTTGGCTACACCTTC.